This TCR beta chain was identified in a study of cytomegalovirus exposure and HLA in healthy donors. Study-level background: Unique TCR beta sequences numbering over 100 million came from around 180 million T cells in an earlier analysis.

Study-wide results and limits: There were reportedly fewer N-insertions in an Asian-associated ancestry cluster than the roughly 700-donor mean, in a later analysis. Later analysis identified a missense DCLRE1C variant that was linked to TCR beta V- and J-gene trimming. Within an earlier analysis, most TCR beta V segments proved productive either about 87% or about 30% of the time.

V was pared by 2 bases and J by 8 bases, with 18 bases between. CDR1 is SGHDN and CDR2 is FVKESK in the germline V gene. This CDR3 region has 15 residues. For this clone: The antigen remains undetermined.

Primers included in the PCR were 60 Vbeta and 13 Jbeta primers. TCRdb keeps only in-frame clones here, not all; method: immunoSEQ multiplex PCR. Here the sample spans approximately 100,000 clones, under 85% being singletons. This receptor was identified in a man aged 40-49 years in good health and CMV-seronegative. This chain uses TRBV14 with TRBJ1-2; D perhaps matches TRBD1 (5 bases). The specimen was PBMCs. The CDR3 reads CASSQYRLTNRGYTF. The CDR3, as DNA: TGTGCCAGCAGCCAATACAGGTTGACGAATAGGGGCTACACCTTC.